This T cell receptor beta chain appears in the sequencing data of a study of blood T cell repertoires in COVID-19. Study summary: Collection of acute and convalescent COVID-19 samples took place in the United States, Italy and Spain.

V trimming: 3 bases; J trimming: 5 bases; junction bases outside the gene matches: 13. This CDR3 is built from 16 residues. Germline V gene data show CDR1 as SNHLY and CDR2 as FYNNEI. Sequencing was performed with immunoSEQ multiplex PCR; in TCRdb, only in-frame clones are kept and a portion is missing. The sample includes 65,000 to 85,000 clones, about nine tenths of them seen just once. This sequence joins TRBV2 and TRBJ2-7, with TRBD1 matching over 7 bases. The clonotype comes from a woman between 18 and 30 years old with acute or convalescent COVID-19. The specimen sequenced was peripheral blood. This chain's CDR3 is CASSDVRDRPLNEQYF. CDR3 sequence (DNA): TGTGCCAGCAGTGACGTCCGGGACAGACCTCTAAACGAGCAGTACTTC.